This record concerns one T cell receptor (beta chain) sequence. Its antigen is unknown. No much larger clone exists at a distance of one base, and base qualities are not known. Read against the paper, the sample's time point label means: about 28 days (+/-7) after the second vaccine dose. AZD1222 recipients with second doses at about 4 weeks or about 12 weeks were pooled, because spike-specific TCR depth and breadth did not differ between schedules. Samples from vaccinated people were obtained from the UK trials COV001 and COV002, which included a single-blind randomized controlled phase 2/3 trial of AZD1222 (ChAdOx1 nCoV-19) in healthy adults. For TCRbeta chain sequencing, PBMC samples were collected from trial participants at day 0 and at day 28 after the second dose. The CDR3 regions of human TCRbeta chains were analyzed by immunosequencing. The authors' pipeline ran thus. TCRs in the repertoires were compared against a reference library of SARS-CoV-2-specific TCRs that had been generated with the MIRA antigen-specificity platform. Breadth was defined as the fraction of unique TCRs that were SARS-CoV-2-associated, and depth was defined as the fraction of total T cells that were SARS-CoV-2-associated. Using the MIRA data, every spike-specific TCR was mapped to the spike region that the TCR reacted to and assigned to either a CD4 or a CD8 class. Log10-transformed breadth and depth values were compared by one-way ANOVA with Sidak's multiple comparisons tests. TCRdb limited this immuneACCESS table to in-frame rearrangements with V and J called. A share of clones is missing; checked studies link under half to unresolved V genes, and the rest is unexplained. V and J calls and clone size are as listed in that table; D and trimming were resolved from the DNA. The sample contains approximately 160,000 clones, roughly 94% of them found a single time. Of the sample, roughly 0.98% is held by the ten largest clones.

The data were obtained in a study of T cell responses to AZD1222 COVID-19 vaccine (dated by TCRdb to the early 2020s). With regard to the full study: A total of 230 to 250 trial participants underwent TCR sequencing, of whom around 200 received two doses of AZD1222 and around 26 received two doses of the MenACWY control vaccine. Trial participants were enrolled by age into 18-55, 56-69 and 70-plus year subgroups, with around 140, 26 and 57 TCR-sequenced participants respectively.

What the research found in general, with its limitations: Conclusions about previously exposed vaccinees are limited, since just six AZD1222 recipients were seropositive for SARS-CoV-2 at baseline. CD4 TCRs associated with the vaccine covered the entire spike protein, and the dominant responses were in regions 160-218 and 743-854. In the small 56-69-year group, the increase in depth fell short of significance, most likely because of low power. Nearly half of unique spike-specific TCRs reportedly recognized epitopes outside regions mutated in the B.1.351 and B.1.1.7 variants. Because no day 14 peak-response samples were available, repertoires were characterized only after the peak T cell response. After two AZD1222 doses, spike-specific TCR breadth and depth were significantly higher than at day 0 and than in MenACWY recipients. Participants were mostly white British, with more females than males. The authors suggested clonal diversity may have been underestimated.

In the germline V gene, CDR1 corresponds to SGDLS and CDR2 to YYNGEE. The CDR3 runs 18 residues from the cysteine to the phenylalanine. The kept DNA is CDR3 alone, 54 bases in frame from the first base. From V the trimming removes 0 bases and from J it removes 2 bases, while the gene matches leave 6 bases of the junction unaccounted for. Recombination connected TRBV9 to TRBJ2-5; TRBD2 fits 14 bases in the junction. The sequencing used peripheral blood, collected 28 days after the second AZD1222 dose. This TCR derives from an adult who received the AZD1222 COVID-19 vaccine. This receptor has the CDR3 CASSVVGTSGGAQETQYF. The sequenced DNA: TGTGCCAGCAGCGTAGTTGGGACTAGCGGGGGCGCACAAGAGACCCAGTACTTC.